These 22 T cell receptor beta chains were all obtained from the same sample, sequenced in a study of shared clonotypes between healthy human individuals. The assay was immunoSEQ multiplex PCR, and TCRdb's table has in-frame clones only and misses some. The sample carries 2,100,000 or so clones, more than 90% recorded once. Sequences were obtained from naive CD4+ T cells sorted from blood. The subset here: CD45RA+ positively selected. These receptor sequences come from a man aged 18 to 30 in good health.

The chain's CDR3 is CASSPTSGIGVLETQYF. The DNA for the CDR3 is TGTGCCAGCAGCCCAACTAGCGGGATAGGAGTGTTGGAGACCCAGTACTTC. V is TRBV9 and J is TRBJ2-5; 10 nucleotides align to TRBD2. Germline V gene sequence: CDR1 SGDLS, CDR2 YYNGEE. This CDR3 has 17 amino acids. V shed 4 bases and J 5 bases; nucleotides not matched to a gene: 14. Complete variable domain (other parts from reference TRBV9 and TRBJ2-5): DSGVTQTPKHLITATGQRVTLRCSPRSGDLSVYWYQQSLDQGLQFLIQYYNGEERAKGNILERFSAQQFPDLHSELNLSSLELGDSALYFCASSPTSGIGVLETQYFGPGTRLLVL.

The chain links TRBV5-1 to TRBJ2-5; D remains ambiguous. This CDR3 contains 13 residues. Per germline, CDR1 SGHRS and CDR2 YFSETQ. Trimming removed 1 base at V and 2 bases at J, with 6 bases between. In DNA, the CDR3 is TGCGCCAGCAGCTTGACACTGCAAGAGACCCAGTACTTC. The encoded protein is CASSLTLQETQYF.

The genes are TRBV18 and TRBJ2-6; D call uncertain. Trimming shortened V by 0 bases and J by 2 bases, and 11 bases separated the two germline ends. The CDR3 loop spans 17 amino acids. Germline V gene sequence: CDR1 KGHSH, CDR2 LQKENI. This chain's CDR3 is CASSPPPAAPGANVLTF. The CDR3, as DNA: TGTGCCAGCTCACCACCGCCCGCGGCGCCTGGGGCCAACGTCCTGACTTTC.

The CDR3 DNA sequence: TGTGCCAGCAGGCTCAACTCCAACACCGGGGAGCTGTTTTTT. It specifies CASRLNSNTGELFF. The chain carries TRBV6-4 and TRBJ2-2; D is uncertain. With 6 bases removed from V and 2 bases from J, the gap between germline ends came to 10 bases. CDR3 length: 14 amino acids. The germline V gene encodes CDR1 MRHNA and CDR2 SNTAGT.

A word on this clone: Other DNA variants within this sample encode the same CDR3. The rearrangement joins TRBV5-1 to TRBJ2-3, with no clear D. The CDR3 sequence is 13 residues long. Trimming removed 4 bases from V and 0 bases from J, with 6 bases in between. Germline-derived CDR1 and CDR2 are SGHRS and YFSETQ. CDR3 loop: CASSLGSTDTQYF. The CDR3 coding sequence is TGCGCCAGCAGCCTAGGAAGCACAGATACGCAGTATTTT.

To note about this clone: The sample contains more than one DNA sequence encoding this CDR3. The chain links TRBV6-5 to TRBJ2-7, with D perhaps being TRBD1 or TRBD2 (5 bases each). Looked up from germline, CDR1 is MNHEY and CDR2 is SVGAGI. CDR3 length: 13 amino acids. V was cut by 6 bases and J by 2 bases, with 11 bases left in between. Here the CDR3 reads CASRRDGAYEQYF. CDR3 coding DNA: TGTGCCAGCAGGAGGGACGGAGCCTACGAGCAGTACTTC.

Points on this clone: The identical CDR3 is also encoded by other nucleotide sequences in the sample. The V call is TRBV5-4, the J call TRBJ2-5; 13 nucleotides align to TRBD2. V lost 4 bases, J lost 4 bases, and 4 bases stayed unmatched. Looked up from germline, CDR1 is SGHNT and CDR2 is YYREEE (reference sequence). This CDR3 is 15 amino acids long. The CDR3 nucleotides read TGTGCCAGCAGCCCTGGACTAGCGGGGGCAGAGACCCAGTACTTC. Its translation is CASSPGLAGAETQYF. The entire variable domain, with the rest obtained from reference TRBV5-4 and TRBJ2-5, is as follows: ETGVTQSPTHLIKTRGQQVTLRCSSQSGHNTVSWYQQALGQGPQFIFQYYREEENGRGNFPPRFSGLQFPNYSSELNVNALELDDSALYLCASSPGLAGAETQYFGPGTRLLVL.

J is TRBJ2-5 and V is TRBV27; 7 bases line up with TRBD2. Trimming cost V 8 bases and J 1 base; bases outside gene matches: 7. The CDR3 runs to 14 residues. Germline assignment: CDR1 MNHEY and CDR2 SMNVEV (reference sequence). The CDR3 spells CASRGELPQETQYF. CDR3 DNA sequence: TGTGCCAGCCGGGGGGAGCTCCCCCAAGAGACCCAGTACTTC.

The chain couples TRBV6-1 to TRBJ2-3; possibly TRBD2 for D (5 bases). The CDR3 has 12 amino acids. Deletions cut 4 bases from V and 8 bases from J, with 10 bases between. CDR1 and CDR2 from the germline V gene are MNHNS and SASEGT. DNA of the CDR3: TGTGCCAGCAGTGGGACTTCGACTACGCAGTATTTT. Amino acids: CASSGTSTTQYF.

The gene calls are TRBV5-1 and TRBJ2-7, with 8 bases fitting TRBD1. The junction had 5 bases not matched to a gene; V was cut back by 4 bases and J by 5 bases. In germline, CDR1 is SGHRS, CDR2 YFSETQ. This CDR3 is 13 amino acids long. CDR3 sequence reads: CASSGDRGNEQYF. The CDR3 bases are TGCGCCAGCAGCGGCGACAGGGGCAACGAGCAGTACTTC.

The rearrangement links TRBV5-6 to TRBJ2-7; 11 bases match TRBD2. V lost 6 bases, J lost 0 bases, and 8 bases stayed unmatched. This CDR3 region has 16 residues. Looked up from germline, CDR1 is SGHDT and CDR2 is YYEEEE. CDR3 nucleotide sequence: TGTGCCAGCACCGGACTAGCGGGCCACAGCTCCTACGAGCAGTACTTC. Amino acid sequence: CASTGLAGHSSYEQYF.

The chain employs TRBV6-1 and TRBJ2-5, with no clear D. The V and J ends lost 3 bases and 4 bases respectively, with 15 bases between them. This CDR3 contains 15 residues. CDR1 and CDR2 (germline): MNHNS, SASEGT. The CDR3 sequence is CASSEGFPLRETQYF. CDR3 DNA sequence: TGTGCCAGCAGTGAGGGTTTCCCCTTACGAGAGACCCAGTACTTC.

This chain links TRBV18 with TRBJ1-2, with a weak D call TRBD1 (6 bases). CDR3 size: 14 residues. The V end lost 7 bases, the J end lost 7 bases, and 19 bases lay between the germline ends. CDR1 and CDR2 (germline): KGHSH, LQKENI. In nucleotides, the CDR3 is TGTGCCAGCTTCCTGGACAGAACCTACCCTGGCTACACCTTC. It codes for CASFLDRTYPGYTF. The whole variable domain, remainder taken from reference TRBV18 and TRBJ1-2, is NAGVMQNPRHLVRRRGQEARLRCSPMKGHSHVYWYRQLPEEGLKFMVYLQKENIIDESGMPKERFSAEFPKEGPSILRIQQVVRGDSAAYFCASFLDRTYPGYTFGSGTRLTVV.

The V call is TRBV7-2, the J call TRBJ2-7; D remains ambiguous. The CDR3 is made up of 13 amino acids. The germline CDR1 and CDR2 sequences are SGHTA and FQGNSA. Trimming removed 4 bases at V and 2 bases at J, with 9 bases between. CDR3 residues: CASSSAQAYEQYF. CDR3 coding DNA: TGTGCCAGCAGCTCCGCCCAGGCCTACGAGCAGTACTTC.

This clone was recorded only once. The rearrangement joins TRBV5-1 to TRBJ2-1; D may match TRBD1 or TRBD2 (5 bases each). The CDR3 is 13 amino acids. Germline loops: CDR1 SGHRS, CDR2 YFSETQ. The V gene lost 4 bases and the J gene lost 7 bases, with 12 bases spanning the gap. The CDR3 protein is CASSGTPRNEQFF. CDR3 bases: TGCGCCAGCAGCGGGACCCCTCGGAATGAGCAGTTCTTC. Looking up the rest from reference TRBV5-1 and TRBJ2-1 gives the full variable domain: KAGVTQTPRYLIKTRGQQVTLSCSPISGHRSVSWYQQTPGQGLQFLFEYFSETQRNKGNFPGRFSGRQFSNSRSEMNVSTLELGDSALYLCASSGTPRNEQFFGPGTRLTVL.

This clone was recorded once. This chain joins TRBV5-4 and TRBJ2-7; 9 nucleotides agree with TRBD2. The CDR3 has 17 residues. Germline CDR1 reads SGHNT; CDR2 reads YYREEE (reference sequence). J lost 1 base, V lost 4 bases, and 12 bases had no gene match. CDR3 in DNA: TGTGCCAGCAGCCTGGCCTCACTAGCGGGTAGATCCTACGAGCAGTACTTC. Its protein product is CASSLASLAGRSYEQYF.

The chain has TRBV29-1 and TRBJ1-6; 7 bases map to TRBD1. This CDR3 region has 14 residues. The V gene end was trimmed by 6 bases and the J gene end by 6 bases; junction bases not matched to a gene: 8. Germline CDR1 SQVTM, CDR2 ANQGSEA. The CDR3 is CSVSLGTANSPLHF. CDR3 bases: TGCAGCGTCTCCCTGGGGACAGCTAATTCACCCCTCCACTTT.

The V gene is TRBV6-5, the J gene TRBJ1-1, with D tentatively TRBD1 (6 bases). Germline CDR1 is MNHEY and CDR2 is SVGAGI. The CDR3 runs 15 residues. The V and J ends lost 2 bases and 4 bases respectively, with 14 bases between them. CDR3 sequence: CASSYNPGGGTEAFF. The CDR3 DNA sequence: TGTGCCAGCAGTTACAATCCGGGAGGGGGCACTGAAGCTTTCTTT.

V gene TRBV7-8 combines with J gene TRBJ1-5; D is undetermined. The V gene lost 6 bases and the J gene lost 2 bases, with 11 bases spanning the gap. This CDR3 comprises 14 residues. Germline CDR1 is SGHVS and CDR2 is FQNEAQ. CDR3 in DNA: TGTGCCAGCAGTCGGACCGCGGGCAATCAGCCCCAGCATTTT. Amino acid sequence: CASSRTAGNQPQHF.

The chain employs TRBV7-9 and TRBJ1-5; TRBD1 matches at 9 bases. Germline values: CDR1 SEHNR, CDR2 FQNEAQ (reference sequence). The CDR3 runs to 16 residues. The V and J ends lost 1 base and 3 bases, in that order; junction bases with no gene match: 4. CDR3 residues: CASSLGTGAVNQPQHF. The CDR3 coding sequence is TGTGCCAGCAGCTTAGGGACAGGGGCCGTCAATCAGCCCCAGCATTTT.

As to this clone: Additional DNA sequences in this sample encode the identical CDR3. The chain recombines TRBV19 with TRBJ2-7, with D hard to call. Germline CDR1 LNHDA, CDR2 SQIVND (reference sequence). V dropped 4 bases and J dropped 3 bases, with 10 bases sitting between them. This CDR3 spans 13 amino acids. CDR3 loop: CASSTEGSYEQYF. The CDR3 DNA reads TGTGCCAGTAGTACCGAAGGCAGCTACGAGCAGTACTTC. The variable domain in full, with the rest retrieved from reference TRBV19 and TRBJ2-7, is DGGITQSPKYLFRKEGQNVTLSCEQNLNHDAMYWYRQDPGQGLRLIYYSQIVNDFQKGDIAEGYSVSREKKESFPLTVTSAQKNPTAFYLCASSTEGSYEQYFGPGTRLTVT.

In its sample, this clone was seen once. V usage is TRBV5-6 and J usage is TRBJ1-3; the D is unclear. CDR1 is SGHDT, CDR2 YYEEEE, per germline. CDR3 length: 14 amino acids. Trimming took 2 bases from V and 0 from J, leaving 6 bases between them. The CDR3 spells CASSFDNSGNTIYF. The DNA for the CDR3 is TGTGCCAGCAGCTTCGACAACTCTGGAAACACCATATATTTT.